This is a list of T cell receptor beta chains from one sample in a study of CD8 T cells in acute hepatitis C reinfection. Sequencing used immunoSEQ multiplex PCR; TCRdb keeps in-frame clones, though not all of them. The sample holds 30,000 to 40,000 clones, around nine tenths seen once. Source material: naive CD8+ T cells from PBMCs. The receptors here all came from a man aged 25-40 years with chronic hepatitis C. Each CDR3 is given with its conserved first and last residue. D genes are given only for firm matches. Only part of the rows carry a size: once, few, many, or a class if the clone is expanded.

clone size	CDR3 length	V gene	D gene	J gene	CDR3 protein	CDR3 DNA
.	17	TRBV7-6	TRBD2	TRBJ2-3	CASSLGPVAGATDTQYF	TGTGCCAGCAGCTTAGGCCCGGTAGCGGGGGCCACAGATACGCAGTATTTT
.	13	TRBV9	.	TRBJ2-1	CASSVGSYNEQFF	TGTGCCAGCAGCGTAGGCTCCTACAATGAGCAGTTCTTC
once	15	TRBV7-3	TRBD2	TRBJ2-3	CASSQGLARTDTQYF	TGTGCCAGCAGCCAAGGACTAGCGCGCACAGATACGCAGTATTTT
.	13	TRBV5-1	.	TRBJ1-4	CASSLEGGEKLFF	TGCGCCAGCAGCTTGGAAGGAGGTGAAAAACTGTTTTTT
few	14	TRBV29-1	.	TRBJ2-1	CSVDRGVSYNEQFF	TGCAGCGTCGATCGGGGAGTAAGCTACAATGAGCAGTTCTTC
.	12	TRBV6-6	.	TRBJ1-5	CASTPGFQPQHF	TGTGCCAGCACCCCAGGGTTTCAGCCCCAGCATTTT
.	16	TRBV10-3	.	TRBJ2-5	CAIANPDTGRGETQYF	TGTGCCATCGCCAATCCTGATACGGGGCGTGGAGAGACCCAGTACTTC
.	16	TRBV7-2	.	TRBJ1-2	CASSSDGKLANYGYTF	TGTGCCAGCAGCTCGGACGGAAAACTAGCTAACTATGGCTACACCTTC
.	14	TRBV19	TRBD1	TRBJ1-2	CASSGGQVNYGYTF	TGTGCCAGTAGTGGCGGACAGGTTAACTATGGCTACACCTTC
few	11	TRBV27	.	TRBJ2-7	CASGYFYEQYF	TGTGCCAGCGGGTACTTTTACGAGCAGTACTTC
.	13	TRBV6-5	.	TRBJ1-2	CASSSLRDYGYTF	TGTGCCAGCAGTTCTCTACGGGACTATGGCTACACCTTC
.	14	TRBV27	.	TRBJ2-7	CASSRPGKNYEQYF	TGTGCCAGCAGTCGACCCGGGAAGAACTACGAGCAGTACTTC
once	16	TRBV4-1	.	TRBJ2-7	CASSHSTGPLYYEQYF	TGCGCCAGCAGCCACAGCACCGGGCCGCTCTACTACGAGCAGTACTTC
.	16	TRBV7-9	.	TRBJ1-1	CASSLTGGGVGTEAFF	TGTGCCAGCAGCCTTACCGGGGGAGGGGTGGGCACTGAAGCTTTCTTT
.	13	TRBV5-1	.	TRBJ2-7	CASSLRGTHEQYF	TGCGCCAGCAGCTTGAGGGGAACCCACGAGCAGTACTTC
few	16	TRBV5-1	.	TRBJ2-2	CASSSPVALDTGELFF	TGCGCCAGCAGCTCGCCGGTAGCGCTAGACACCGGGGAGCTGTTTTTT
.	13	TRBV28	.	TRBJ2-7	CASLDQGYYEQYF	TGTGCCAGCCTAGACCAGGGATACTACGAGCAGTACTTC
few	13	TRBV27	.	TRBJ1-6	CASRDSGDSPLHF	TGTGCCAGCAGGGACAGTGGAGATTCACCCCTCCACTTT
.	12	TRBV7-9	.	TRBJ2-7	CASSLGRNEQYF	TGTGCCAGCAGCTTGGGAAGAAACGAGCAGTACTTC
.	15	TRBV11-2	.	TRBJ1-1	CASSFSTSLNTEAFF	TGTGCCAGCAGCTTTTCCACCTCTTTGAACACTGAAGCTTTCTTT
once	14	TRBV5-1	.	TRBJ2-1	CASSFRTDNNEQFF	TGCGCCAGCAGCTTTAGGACAGACAACAATGAGCAGTTCTTC
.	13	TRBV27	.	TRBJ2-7	CASSFGKPYEQYF	TGTGCCAGCAGTTTTGGCAAACCCTACGAGCAGTACTTC
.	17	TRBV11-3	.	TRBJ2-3	CASSAQRGITSTDTQYF	TGTGCCAGCAGCGCCCAAAGGGGAATTACTAGCACAGATACGCAGTATTTT
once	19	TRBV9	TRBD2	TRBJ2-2	CASSVAHLPSGMDTGELFF	TGTGCCAGCAGCGTAGCTCACCTCCCTAGCGGGATGGACACCGGGGAGCTGTTTTTT
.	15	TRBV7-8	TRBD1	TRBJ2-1	CASRFGTARYNEQFF	TGTGCCAGCAGGTTCGGGACAGCCAGATACAATGAGCAGTTCTTC
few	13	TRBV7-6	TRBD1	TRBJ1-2	CASSPTGAHGYTF	TGTGCCAGCAGCCCGACAGGGGCTCATGGCTACACCTTC
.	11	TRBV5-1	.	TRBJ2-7	CASRISYEQYF	TGCGCCAGCAGGATTTCCTACGAGCAGTACTTC
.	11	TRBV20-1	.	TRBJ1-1	CSARQGTEAFF	TGCAGTGCTAGGCAGGGTACTGAAGCTTTCTTT
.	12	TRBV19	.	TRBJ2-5	CASNMGAGPMYF	TGTGCCAGTAACATGGGGGCAGGACCTATGTACTTC
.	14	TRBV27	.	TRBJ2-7	CASRTGHRKYEQYF	TGTGCCAGCCGAACGGGACACCGAAAATACGAGCAGTACTTC
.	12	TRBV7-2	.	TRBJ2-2	CASSEVTGELFF	TGTGCCAGCAGCGAGGTCACCGGGGAGCTGTTTTTT
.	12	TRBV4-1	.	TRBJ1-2	CASTDGDYGYTF	TGCGCCAGTACGGACGGAGACTATGGCTACACCTTC
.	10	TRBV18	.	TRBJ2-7	CASSPPDMDF	TGTGCCAGCTCACCACCGGATATGGATTTC
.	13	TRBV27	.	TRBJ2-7	CASSFDISYEQYF	TGTGCCAGCAGTTTTGACATCTCCTACGAGCAGTACTTC
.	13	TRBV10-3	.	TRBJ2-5	CASQDSFQETQYF	TGTGCCAGCCAGGACAGCTTTCAAGAGACCCAGTACTTC
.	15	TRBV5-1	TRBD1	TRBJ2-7	CASSLSGTGEYEQYF	TGCGCCAGCAGCTTGTCCGGGACAGGAGAGTACGAGCAGTACTTC
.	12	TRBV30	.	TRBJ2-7	CAWMSSTYEQYF	TGTGCCTGGATGTCTTCAACCTACGAGCAGTACTTC
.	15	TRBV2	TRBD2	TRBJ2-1	CASSASGIGDNEQFF	TGTGCCAGCAGCGCTAGCGGCATTGGTGACAATGAGCAGTTCTTC
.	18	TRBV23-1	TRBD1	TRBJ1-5	CASSRSRGPDFCNQPQHF	TGCGCCAGCAGCCGGAGTAGGGGGCCAGACTTCTGCAATCAGCCCCAGCATTTT
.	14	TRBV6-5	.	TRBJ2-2	CASSYAHGPGELFF	TGTGCCAGCAGTTACGCCCATGGCCCCGGGGAGCTGTTTTTT
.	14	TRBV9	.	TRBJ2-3	CASSERTYTDTQYF	TGTGCCAGCAGCGAGAGGACATACACAGATACGCAGTATTTT
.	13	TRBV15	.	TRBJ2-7	CATRRRDKDEQYF	TGTGCCACCCGCCGTCGGGACAAGGACGAGCAGTACTTC
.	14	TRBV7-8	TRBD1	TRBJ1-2	CASSLDRTGYGYTF	TGTGCCAGCAGCTTAGACAGGACAGGGTATGGCTACACCTTC
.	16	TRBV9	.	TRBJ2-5	CASSPFGQSHQETQYF	TGTGCCAGCAGCCCCTTCGGACAGAGCCACCAAGAGACCCAGTACTTC
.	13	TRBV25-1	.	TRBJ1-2	CASSDRGNYGYTF	TGTGCCAGCAGTGACAGGGGAAACTATGGCTACACCTTC